This record covers a single TCR beta chain. Its antigen is undetermined. This sample stems from a study of CD8 T cells in Susac syndrome. Study conclusions and caveats: The authors acknowledged that their TCR sequencing and HLA analysis involved a relatively small number of individuals. Sixteen Susac-specific public clones were found in total CD8+ repertoires and roughly five in CD8+ TEMRA repertoires.

The ends were cut back, 4 bases at V and 4 bases at J, with 14 bases in the middle. The CDR3 spans 14 residues. CDR1 is MNHNS and CDR2 is SASEGT in the germline V gene. Sequencing of TCR beta drew on CD8+ and CD4+ T cells from blood. Negative isolation was used for CD8+ and CD4+ T cells, and FACS enrichment was applied to TEMRA cells. An input of roughly 0.45 to 1 ug of RNA was subjected to reverse transcription using random hexamers. TCRdb called the immunoSEQ multiplex PCR reads again in MiXCR, with one record for every CDR3 protein. The data show 65,000 to 85,000 distinct CDR3 sequences, 93% seen once.

The sequence derives from a human donor with Susac syndrome. The chain links TRBV6-1 to TRBJ2-7; D might be TRBD2 (6 bases). Sequenced material: CD8+ T cells from PBMCs. The CDR3 DNA sequence: TGTGCCAGCAGTGCTTCGGAGGGCGGATACGAGCAGTACTTC. It codes for CASSASEGGYEQYF.